Listed here is a single T cell receptor beta chain. Per the study methods: Estimation of nucleated cell counts relied on the amplification of reference gene primers. Using immunoSEQ multiplex PCR, the repertoire was profiled, and TCRdb retains in-frame clones only, with some absent. The V and J calls and clone size come from that table; D and trimming were worked out from the DNA. The table includes 150,000 to 200,000 clones, 75% to 80% detected once. This specimen belongs to a study of blood T cell repertoires in COVID-19. Study-level information: The United States, Italy and Spain were the sources of the acute and convalescent COVID-19 samples. From T cells, B-cell-depleted T cells, or PBMCs came the material, which was cDNA or gDNA.

V lost 5 bases to trimming and J lost 7 bases; unmatched junction nucleotides: 9. Germline CDR1 and CDR2: MNHEY and SVGAGI. The CDR3 length is 15 residues. The chain joins TRBV6-5 to TRBJ2-1; 9 bases agree with TRBD1. The TCR sequence derives from a woman between 70 and 85 years old with acute or convalescent COVID-19. The sample taken for sequencing was peripheral blood. CDR3 DNA: TGTGCCAGCAGTAGGGCCGGGACAGGGTTAAATGAGCAGTTCTTC. Translated: CASSRAGTGLNEQFF.